Following are 31 T cell receptor beta chains from one sample sequenced in a study of cytomegalovirus exposure and HLA in healthy donors. Primers: 60 Vbeta forward and 13 Jbeta reverse. The repertoire was sequenced with immunoSEQ multiplex PCR; TCRdb's copy has only in-frame clones and lacks some. This sample has approximately 150,000 clones, with 80% to 90% found just once. The sequenced material came from PBMCs. The receptors stem from a boy aged 2-15 years in good health and CMV-seronegative.

In DNA form, the CDR3 reads TGTGCCAGCAGTTATCGGGACAGGGGGCTTCAGCCCCAGCATTTT. Protein product: CASSYRDRGLQPQHF. V gene TRBV28 combines with J gene TRBJ1-5; 12 bases match TRBD1. J lost 6 bases, V lost 4 bases, and 4 bases had no gene match. The germline V gene encodes CDR1 MDHEN and CDR2 SYDVKM. This CDR3 has 15 residues.

The V gene is TRBV5-4, the J gene TRBJ1-2; 7 bases fit TRBD1. V lost 0 bases, J lost 8 bases, and 7 bases stayed unmatched. This CDR3 has 14 residues. Germline lookup yields CDR1 SGHNT and CDR2 YYREEE (reference sequence). The CDR3 nucleotides are TGTGCCAGCAGCTTGGGCAGGGGGTCTGGGGGCTACACCTTC. Residues: CASSLGRGSGGYTF. The variable domain in full, with the rest retrieved from reference TRBV5-4 and TRBJ1-2, is ETGVTQSPTHLIKTRGQQVTLRCSSQSGHNTVSWYQQALGQGPQFIFQYYREEENGRGNFPPRFSGLQFPNYSSELNVNALELDDSALYLCASSLGRGSGGYTFGSGTRLTVV.

V is TRBV7-2 and J is TRBJ2-7; maybe TRBD2 (6 bases). Deletions cut 5 bases from V and 3 bases from J, with 17 bases between. Per germline, CDR1 SGHTA and CDR2 FQGNSA. The CDR3 totals 15 residues. The CDR3 here is CASSQGLEINYEQYF. The DNA for the CDR3 is TGTGCCAGCAGCCAGGGACTTGAGATAAACTACGAGCAGTACTTC.

V usage is TRBV7-9 and J usage is TRBJ2-2, with 9 bases matching TRBD1. The V gene end was trimmed by 1 base and the J gene end by 7 bases; junction bases not matched to a gene: 7. The CDR3 contains 16 residues. CDR1 is SEHNR and CDR2 is FQNEAQ in the germline V gene (reference sequence). In nucleotides, the CDR3 is TGTGCCAGCAGCTTAGGGACAGGGGTCGTCCTCGGGGAGCTGTTTTTT. Protein product: CASSLGTGVVLGELFF.

This rearrangement joins TRBV7-8 to TRBJ1-2; 11 bases align to TRBD1. The CDR3 runs to 15 residues. CDR1 and CDR2 from the germline V gene are SGHVS and FQNEAQ. Unmatched junction bases numbered 9, after V lost 5 bases and J lost 7 bases. The CDR3 here is CASSIRTGGAGGYTF. In DNA form, the CDR3 reads TGTGCCAGCAGCATCCGGACAGGGGGCGCGGGTGGCTACACCTTC. The full variable domain, rest sourced from reference TRBV7-8 and TRBJ1-2, is GAGVSQSPRYKVAKRGQDVALRCDPISGHVSLFWYQQALGQGPEFLTYFQNEAQLDKSGLPSDRFFAERPEGSVSTLKIQRTQQEDSAVYLCASSIRTGGAGGYTFGSGTRLTVV.

The rearrangement uses TRBV27 and TRBJ2-5; TRBD2 aligns across 10 bases. The DNA end is more similar to TRBJ2-7, so the J call may be wrong. Germline CDR1 MNHEY, CDR2 SMNVEV (reference sequence). The CDR3 is 15 amino acids. The DNA of the CDR3 is TGTGCCAGCAGATATGGGACTAGCGCCTCCTACGAGCAGTACTTC. As protein: CASRYGTSASYEQYF.

The rearrangement joins TRBV5-6 to TRBJ2-2; 9 bases are a match to TRBD2. CDR3 length equals 15 residues. The V gene's germline CDR1 is SGHDT and CDR2 YYEEEE. V gave up 4 bases and J gave up 3 bases; unmatched junction bases: 4. CDR3: CASSGTSSDTGELFF. Here the CDR3 DNA reads TGTGCCAGCAGCGGGACTAGCAGCGACACCGGGGAGCTGTTTTTT.

This chain connects TRBV25-1 to TRBJ2-3; D remains unclear. The CDR3 is 15 amino acids. CDR1 is MGHDK, CDR2 SYGVNS, per germline. Trimming left V 3 bases short and J 0 bases short, with 10 bases between. CDR3 in DNA: TGTGCCAGCAGTGACCCGAAGCCTAGCACAGATACGCAGTATTTT. As protein: CASSDPKPSTDTQYF.

There are a few counts of this clone. The gene calls are TRBV13 and TRBJ1-1, with D uncertain. Germline CDR1 is PRHDT and CDR2 is FYEKMQ (reference sequence). This CDR3 region has 15 residues. V was pared by 0 bases and J by 0 bases, with 8 bases between. DNA for the CDR3: TGTGCCAGCAGCTTAGGGAGGCACATGAACACTGAAGCTTTCTTT. Its protein is CASSLGRHMNTEAFF. The complete variable domain, with remaining parts taken from reference TRBV13 and TRBJ1-1, reads AAGVIQSPRHLIKEKRETATLKCYPIPRHDTVYWYQQGPGQDPQFLISFYEKMQSDKGSIPDRFSAQQFSDYHSELNMSSLELGDSALYFCASSLGRHMNTEAFFGQGTRLTVV.

The chain has TRBV9 and TRBJ2-3; 7 nucleotides align to TRBD1. This CDR3 has 14 amino acids. Germline V CDR1 and CDR2: SGDLS, YYNGEE. V lost 0 bases, J lost 7 bases, and 5 bases stayed unmatched. The CDR3, as DNA: TGTGCCAGCAGCGTAGCACAGGGGTGGTATACGCAGTATTTT. It specifies CASSVAQGWYTQYF.

The rearrangement joins TRBV7-2 to TRBJ1-1; D unclear. This CDR3 comprises 14 residues. Between the trimmed V and J ends, which lost 2 bases and 8 bases, there was a span of 15 bases. The germline V gene has CDR1 SGHTA and CDR2 FQGNSA. Here the CDR3 DNA reads TGTGCCAGCAGCTTATTTGGCAACCCCACCGAAGCTTTCTTT. Residues: CASSLFGNPTEAFF.

The chain is built from TRBV14 and TRBJ1-6; TRBD1 is a possible D gene (6 bases). Per the germline V gene, CDR1 is SGHDN and CDR2 is FVKESK. This CDR3 comprises 17 residues. Trimming took off 4 bases at V and 8 bases at J, with 21 bases between the two ends. CDR3 protein: CASSRAWTARAYSPLHF. CDR3 DNA: TGTGCCAGCAGCCGAGCATGGACAGCGAGGGCCTATTCACCCCTCCACTTT.

The chain is built from TRBV6-5 and TRBJ1-1; TRBD1 matches 8 bases. The CDR3 contains 15 residues. CDR1 and CDR2 (germline): MNHEY, SVGAGI. V lost 1 base, J lost 6 bases, and 7 bases stayed unmatched. The CDR3 bases are TGTGCCAGCAGTTACTTAACAGGGGGAGTCGCTGAAGCTTTCTTT. Its translation is CASSYLTGGVAEAFF.

The chain is built from TRBV19 and TRBJ1-1; 9 nucleotides agree with TRBD1. V shed 6 bases and J 4 bases; nucleotides not matched to a gene: 12. The CDR3 sequence is 16 residues long. Germline loops: CDR1 LNHDA, CDR2 SQIVND (reference sequence). Here the CDR3 reads CASSTTGGWSRTEAFF. The CDR3 bases are TGTGCCAGTAGCACGACAGGGGGGTGGTCGCGCACTGAAGCTTTCTTT.

A single count supports this clone. This chain links TRBV30 with TRBJ1-1, with 7 bases aligning to TRBD1. Losses at the gene ends were 3 bases for V and 11 bases for J; bases not matched to a gene: 6. CDR3 length: 11 residues. Germline V gene lookup returns CDR1 GTSNPN and CDR2 SVGIG (reference sequence). The CDR3 bases are TGTGCCTGGAGCCCCGACAGGGACGCTTTCTTT. It specifies CAWSPDRDAFF.

The chain has TRBV7-2 and TRBJ1-1, with no clear D. V lost 0 bases and J lost 2, with 7 bases in between. The germline V gene encodes CDR1 SGHTA and CDR2 FQGNSA. The CDR3 sequence is 14 residues long. The CDR3 sequence: CASSLAGANTEAFF. The CDR3 DNA is TGTGCCAGCAGCTTAGCGGGCGCCAACACTGAAGCTTTCTTT. Full variable domain (missing parts from reference TRBV7-2 and TRBJ1-1): GAGVSQSPSNKVTEKGKDVELRCDPISGHTALYWYRQSLGQGLEFLIYFQGNSAPDKSGLPSDRFSAERTGGSVSTLTIQRTQQEDSAVYLCASSLAGANTEAFFGQGTRLTVV.

The chain joins TRBV2 to TRBJ1-5; perhaps TRBD1 as D (6 bases). V lost 4 bases and J lost 2, with 12 bases in between. This CDR3 has 15 residues. The germline V gene encodes CDR1 SNHLY and CDR2 FYNNEI. The CDR3 loop reads CASSGGGGGNQPQHF. The CDR3 DNA reads as TGTGCCAGCAGTGGGGGAGGGGGTGGCAATCAGCCCCAGCATTTT.

CDR3 region: CASSPGTAYNEQFF. Written as DNA, the CDR3 is TGCGCCAGCAGCCCAGGGACAGCCTACAATGAGCAGTTCTTC. The chain employs TRBV5-1 and TRBJ2-1; 7 nucleotides align to TRBD1. Germline CDR1 is SGHRS and CDR2 is YFSETQ. This CDR3 is 14 amino acids long. V shed 4 bases and J 2 bases; nucleotides not matched to a gene: 3.

The V and J genes are TRBV7-2 and TRBJ2-7; D is perhaps TRBD2 (5 bases). Germline lookup yields CDR1 SGHTA and CDR2 FQGNSA. Trimming removed 3 bases from V and 5 bases from J, with 8 bases in between. The CDR3 sequence is 12 residues long. This chain's CDR3 is CASSLRVDEQYF. The CDR3 DNA sequence: TGTGCCAGCAGCTTGAGGGTGGACGAGCAGTACTTC.

V gene TRBV29-1 combines with J gene TRBJ2-3; 8 nucleotides align to TRBD1. The CDR3 totals 13 residues. The V segment lost 3 bases and the J segment 5 bases; nucleotides outside the gene matches: 4. In germline, CDR1 is SQVTM, CDR2 ANQGSEA. DNA for the CDR3: TGCAGCGTTGACGACAGGGGTCGAGATACGCAGTATTTT. Translation: CSVDDRGRDTQYF.

Notes on this clone: At one end, the junction sequence differs from germline, possibly due to a read error. This chain uses TRBV7-9 with TRBJ1-2; no definite D call. This CDR3 is 12 amino acids long. CDR1 SEHNR and CDR2 FQNEAQ come from the germline V gene (reference sequence). The CDR3 sequence: CSSSRRYGGYTF. The CDR3 DNA reads TGTTCCAGCAGTCGGAGATACGGTGGCTACACCTTC.

The chain carries TRBV10-3 and TRBJ2-2, with 12 bases lining up with TRBD2. Germline V gives CDR1 ENHRY, CDR2 SYGVKD. Losses at the gene ends were 7 bases for V and 0 bases for J; bases not matched to a gene: 9. The CDR3 length is 18 residues. Written as DNA, the CDR3 is TGTGCCATCAATCCAGGGCTAGCGGGAGGGACGAACACCGGGGAGCTGTTTTTT. It encodes CAINPGLAGGTNTGELFF.

The rearrangement joins TRBV18 to TRBJ1-2, with D possibly matching TRBD1 (5 bases). This CDR3 is built from 14 residues. V lost 0 bases and J 5 bases, leaving 10 bases between the germline ends. Germline loops: CDR1 KGHSH, CDR2 LQKENI. For the CDR3, the DNA is TGTGCCAGCTCACCACCGGACGGGGGGTATGGCTACACCTTC. Amino acids: CASSPPDGGYGYTF.

This chain joins TRBV4-2 and TRBJ2-2, with 10 positions matching TRBD2. CDR3 size: 17 residues. Looked up from germline, CDR1 is LGHNA and CDR2 is YNFKEQ. Losses at the gene ends were 0 bases for V and 6 bases for J; bases not matched to a gene: 7. The CDR3, as DNA: TGTGCCAGCAGCCAAGAATCTAGCGGGAGTTTTGCCGGGGAGCTGTTTTTT. This encodes CASSQESSGSFAGELFF.

This chain links TRBV19 with TRBJ2-2, with 9 bases lining up with TRBD2. The CDR3 has 16 amino acids. Trimming at V came to 4 bases and at J to 2 bases, leaving 5 bases not matched to a gene. CDR1 is LNHDA and CDR2 is SQIVND in the germline V gene (reference sequence). The CDR3 loop reads CASSTSGVDNTGELFF. CDR3 bases: TGTGCCAGTAGTACTAGCGGGGTGGATAACACCGGGGAGCTGTTTTTT.

The rearrangement uses TRBV7-9 and TRBJ1-2; D gene ambiguous. The CDR3 length is 14 residues. Deletions cut 5 bases from V and 0 bases from J, with 10 bases between. From germline, CDR1 is SEHNR and CDR2 FQNEAQ (reference sequence). CDR3 coding DNA: TGTGCCAGCAGCCCACAGTTCCCTAACTATGGCTACACCTTC. This encodes CASSPQFPNYGYTF.

The chain uses TRBV11-3 and TRBJ2-1; D is perhaps TRBD2 (6 bases). The CDR3 consists of 13 residues. Germline V gene sequence: CDR1 SGHNT, CDR2 YENEEA. The ends were cut back, 7 bases at V and 9 bases at J, with 16 bases in the middle. In DNA, the CDR3 is TGTGCCAGCAAGGGAGGAGCTTATGGTGAGCAGTTCTTC. Amino acid sequence: CASKGGAYGEQFF.

The V and J genes are TRBV9 and TRBJ1-6; D remains unclear. V was pared by 0 bases and J by 7 bases, with 11 bases between. Looked up from germline, CDR1 is SGDLS and CDR2 is YYNGEE. The CDR3 sequence is 15 residues long. As DNA, the CDR3 is TGTGCCAGCAGCGTAGGAGATCGAGGGAATTCACCCCTCCACTTT. Translating gives CASSVGDRGNSPLHF.

J is TRBJ2-3 and V is TRBV18; no reliable D call. CDR3 length: 14 amino acids. The germline V and J ends were trimmed by 3 bases and 2 bases, with 9 bases remaining between them. CDR1 KGHSH and CDR2 LQKENI come from the germline V gene. The CDR3 region is CASSPPLHTDTQYF. The CDR3 nucleotides read TGTGCCAGCTCACCGCCACTCCACACAGATACGCAGTATTTT.

This clone turned up a few times. The V and J genes are TRBV6-1 and TRBJ2-7, with unresolved D. In germline, CDR1 is MNHNS, CDR2 SASEGT. This CDR3 region has 11 residues. Between the trimmed V and J ends, which lost 5 bases and 4 bases, there was a span of 6 bases. In nucleotides, the CDR3 is TGTGCCAGCAGTACCGGGTACGAGCAGTACTTC. Translated: CASSTGYEQYF.

This clone was counted a single time. One end of the junction does not line up with germline, which may come from a read error. The chain carries TRBV15 and TRBJ2-7; 7 bases fit TRBD1. This CDR3 spans 13 amino acids. In germline, CDR1 is LNHNV, CDR2 YYDKDF (reference sequence). CDR3 sequence reads: CATSREGRGRIGF. CDR3 DNA sequence: TGTGCCACCAGCAGAGAGGGAAGGGGGCGAATAGGCTTC.